The 9 T cell receptor beta chains listed next were all sequenced from one sample in a study of technical replicates of blood from several donors. Only in-frame clones appear in the TCRdb table, and some are missing; sequencing was by immunoSEQ multiplex PCR. The table includes about 62,000 clones, roughly 89% detected once. Source material: PBMCs. The receptors here all came from a human donor in good health. Some clones in this sample may be carry-over from other donors' samples.

The chain links TRBV5-1 to TRBJ1-1, with D tentatively TRBD1 (5 bases). CDR1 SGHRS and CDR2 YFSETQ come from the germline V gene. The CDR3 loop spans 14 amino acids. The V end lost 0 bases, the J end lost 4 bases, and 10 bases lay between the germline ends. The DNA for the CDR3 is TGCGCCAGCAGCTTGGACAGGTCGGGCACTGAAGCTTTCTTT. The encoded protein is CASSLDRSGTEAFF.

The chain employs TRBV7-6 and TRBJ1-2, with D tentatively TRBD1 (5 bases). V shed 5 bases and J shed 3 bases, with 22 bases lying between them. Per the germline V gene, CDR1 is SGHVS and CDR2 is FNYEAQ. The CDR3 sequence is 17 residues long. The CDR3 here is CASSPRQGLVEYYGYTF. CDR3 sequence (DNA): TGTGCCAGCAGCCCTAGGCAGGGTTTGGTGGAGTACTATGGCTACACCTTC.

This chain links TRBV18 with TRBJ2-5, with 7 bases that match TRBD2. Germline V CDR1 and CDR2: KGHSH, LQKENI. The CDR3 sequence is 14 residues long. V shed 2 bases and J 5 bases; nucleotides not matched to a gene: 5. CDR3 sequence reads: CASSPGLGQETQYF. DNA of the CDR3: TGTGCCAGCTCACCAGGACTAGGGCAGGAGACCCAGTACTTC.

The CDR3 nucleotides read TGCGCCAGCAGCCTGTTGGTTACAGTCAAAAACATTCAGTACTTC. Translation gives CASSLLVTVKNIQYF. This chain joins TRBV4-1 and TRBJ2-4; no reliable D call. Germline values: CDR1 MGHRA, CDR2 YSYEKL. The CDR3 extends over 15 amino acids. V was shortened by 4 bases and J by 3 bases, with 13 bases between the two germline ends.

The chain recombines TRBV2 with TRBJ1-1; weak D call: TRBD1 (6 bases). CDR1 and CDR2 from the germline V gene are SNHLY and FYNNEI. CDR3 length: 13 amino acids. V lost 8 bases, J lost 4 bases, and 14 bases lay in between. CDR3: CASLPQGSTEAFF. CDR3 nucleotide sequence: TGTGCCAGCCTTCCCCAGGGGAGCACTGAAGCTTTCTTT.

The chain is built from TRBV4-2 and TRBJ2-7, with 8 nucleotides matching TRBD1. V gave up 0 bases and J gave up 3 bases; unmatched junction bases: 4. The CDR3 is 15 residues long. Germline lookup yields CDR1 LGHNA and CDR2 YNFKEQ. This CDR3 reads CASSQDGQGFYEQYF. DNA for the CDR3: TGTGCCAGCAGCCAAGACGGACAGGGTTTCTACGAGCAGTACTTC.

The chain recombines TRBV5-1 with TRBJ1-1; a possible D gene is TRBD1 (6 bases). Germline loops: CDR1 SGHRS, CDR2 YFSETQ. Trimming removed 0 bases at V and 2 bases at J, with 14 bases between. The CDR3 is 16 residues long. The CDR3 protein is CASSLVGGPINTEAFF. The CDR3 DNA reads TGCGCCAGCAGCTTGGTGGGGGGGCCGATAAACACTGAAGCTTTCTTT.

The J gene is TRBJ2-3, the V gene TRBV6-5; no clear D. The V gene's germline CDR1 is MNHEY and CDR2 SVGAGI. V shed 4 bases and J shed 5 bases, with 7 bases lying between them. The CDR3 has 12 residues. CDR3 coding DNA: TGTGCCAGCAGTTCCGCCGGAGATACGCAGTATTTT. This encodes CASSSAGDTQYF.

In its sample, this clone was seen once. V and J are TRBV30 and TRBJ1-2, with 8 positions matching TRBD1. The CDR3 extends over 15 amino acids. The junction had 10 bases not matched to a gene; V was cut back by 1 base and J by 6 bases. CDR1 is GTSNPN, CDR2 SVGIG, per germline (reference sequence). In nucleotides, the CDR3 is TGTGCCTGGAGTGAATCGACAGGGGCGGCCGATGGCTACACCTTC. Residues: CAWSESTGAADGYTF.